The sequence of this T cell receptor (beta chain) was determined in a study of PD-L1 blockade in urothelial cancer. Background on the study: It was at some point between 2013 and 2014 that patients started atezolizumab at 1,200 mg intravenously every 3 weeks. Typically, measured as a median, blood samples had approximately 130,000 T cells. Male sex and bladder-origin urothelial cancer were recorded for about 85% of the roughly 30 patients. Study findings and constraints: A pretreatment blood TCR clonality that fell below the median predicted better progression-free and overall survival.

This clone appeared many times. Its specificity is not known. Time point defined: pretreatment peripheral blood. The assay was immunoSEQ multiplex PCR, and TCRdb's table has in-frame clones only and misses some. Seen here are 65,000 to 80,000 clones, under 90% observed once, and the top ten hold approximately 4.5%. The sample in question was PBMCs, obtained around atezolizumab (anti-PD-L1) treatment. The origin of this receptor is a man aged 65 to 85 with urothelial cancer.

The CDR3 region has the DNA TGTGCCAGCAGCTTACGCGGGACCCCCTACGAGCAGTACTTC. It encodes CASSLRGTPYEQYF. V and J are TRBV7-9 and TRBJ2-7; a possible D gene is TRBD2 (6 bases). Trimming removed 2 bases from V and 2 bases from J, with 10 bases in between. The V gene's germline CDR1 is SEHNR and CDR2 FQNEAQ (reference sequence). The CDR3 is 14 amino acids.